The entry below gives a single T cell receptor beta chain sequence along with its context. This record belongs to a study of radiotherapy plus CTLA-4 blockade in lung cancer. The data were produced by immunoSEQ multiplex PCR, yet TCRdb's version contains in-frame clones alone and is incomplete. The sample holds tens of thousands of clones, approximately 86% seen once. Trimming cost V 3 bases and J 3 bases, with 7 bases left between them. The CDR3 is made up of 13 amino acids. CDR1 and CDR2 from the germline V gene are SNHLY and FYNNEI. This TCR was sampled from a human donor with non-small cell lung cancer who had stable disease on radiotherapy plus ipilimumab. This specimen consisted of peripheral blood, obtained from a patient treated with radiotherapy plus ipilimumab. V usage is TRBV2 and J usage is TRBJ2-3, with D unresolved. The CDR3 DNA reads as TGTGCCAGCAGTGACAGGCCTACAGATACGCAGTATTTT. It encodes CASSDRPTDTQYF. The complete variable domain, with remaining parts taken from reference TRBV2 and TRBJ2-3, reads EPEVTQTPSHQVTQMGQEVILRCVPISNHLYFYWYRQILGQKVEFLVSFYNNEISEKSEIFDDQFSVERPDGSNFTLKIRSTKLEDSAMYFCASSDRPTDTQYFGPGTRLTVL.